This T cell receptor beta chain originates from a study of tumor-infiltrating lymphocytes in primary liver carcinoma. Study background: The yield of productive TCRbeta reads per sample was roughly 3.5 to 7.13 million and was similar across tissue types.

From unsorted bulk tissue weighing roughly 18-30 mg, DNA and RNA were co-extracted. Chronic HBV infection was present in the patients, who were treatment-naive. The study sampled five separate regions from each tumor. TCR beta cDNA was made from approximately 500 ng total RNA with a constant-region primer. Three-round nested multiplex PCR performed with slightly modified ARM-PCR produced the TCR beta libraries. The first two PCR rounds, nine to ten cycles each, used TRBV1-TRBV30 forward primers and a C-beta reverse primer. From the multiplex PCR reads, TCRdb called clonotypes with MiXCR, one entry per CDR3 protein. The sample lists some 22,000 distinct CDR3 sequences, 70% to 80% seen once, with about 31% in the top ten. Worth noting for this clonotype: What it recognizes is unknown. One end of the junction varies from germline; a read error may be responsible.

The CDR3 consists of 14 residues. Germline V gives CDR1 SGHTA, CDR2 FQGNSA. Study results and caveats: Pairs of tumor regions overlapped more than tumor-adjacent and tumor-blood pairs did.

Specimen: liver tumor tissue from sampling region 5. Subset indicated: tumor region T5, tumor centre. This receptor was taken from a woman aged 30 to 39 with primary liver carcinoma and hepatitis B virus infection. This chain uses TRBV7-2 with TRBJ2-7; the match to TRBD2 covers 9 bases. CDR3 sequence (DNA): TGTGTCAGCAACTTATCTAGCGGGATTTACGAGCAGTACTTC. Translating gives CVSNLSSGIYEQYF.